This T cell receptor (beta chain) was documented in a study of T cells in Graves' hyperthyroidism and ophthalmopathy. Findings of the study overall: Blood also contained most expanded thyroid clonotypes above 0.001. Ophthalmopathy was identified by the model a median approximately 6.9 months ahead of onset.

This clonotype was seen many times. Its target is not known. Authors of the study amplified TCR beta CDR3 regions from RNA transcripts. During a first-round RT-PCR of the TCR CDR3, the HTBI primer set was used. TCRdb processed the multiplex PCR reads anew with MiXCR; each CDR3 protein has one entry. The sample holds about 480,000 distinct CDR3 sequences; 14% are singletons and the top ten take 17%. Patients were aged 18 to 65, had disease duration under 2 months, and had newly diagnosed hyperthyroidism. The PBMCs were sourced from fresh peripheral blood (about 9.7 ml). V was pared by 3 bases and J by 2 bases, with 8 bases of the junction left unmatched. The germline CDR1 and CDR2 sequences are MNHNS and SASEGT. The CDR3 is made up of 17 amino acids.

Source material: blood. The source is a woman aged 18 to 35 with Graves' hyperthyroidism. This chain connects TRBV6-1 to TRBJ2-7; the match to TRBD2 covers 12 bases. The CDR3 loop is CASSDSGLAGRAYEQYV. The CDR3 nucleotides read TGTGCCAGCAGTGACTCCGGACTAGCGGGAAGGGCCTACGAGCAGTACGTC.